These 8 T cell receptor beta chains share one sample of origin, sequenced in a study of T cell responses to AZD1222 COVID-19 vaccine (dated by TCRdb to about 2021). The library was built by means of the immunoSEQ multiplex PCR assay. Held by TCRdb, this immuneACCESS table contains in-frame sequences only and omits some clones. Under half of the omission traces to an unresolved V gene where checked; the cause of the rest is unknown. The sample includes around 140,000 clones, with 75% to 90% observed a single time. Roughly 6.3% of the sample lies in the top ten. Reading the label with the study, this specimen's time point is: baseline before first vaccination. Sequencing used peripheral blood, obtained on day 0 of AZD1222 vaccination. These receptor sequences come from an adult in good health.

V gene TRBV9 combines with J gene TRBJ1-3, with TRBD1 as a possible D gene (5 bases). The germline V gene has CDR1 SGDLS and CDR2 YYNGEE. Trimming shortened V by 1 base and J by 6 bases, and 11 bases separated the two germline ends. This CDR3 is built from 14 residues. CDR3 loop: CASSVRGTENTIYF. In DNA, the CDR3 is TGTGCCAGCAGCGTAAGGGGAACGGAAAACACCATATATTTT.

This clone was picked up many times. The gene calls are TRBV20-1 and TRBJ1-3, with D possibly TRBD1 on 5 matching bases. The CDR3 consists of 14 residues. Trimming took 3 bases from V and 2 from J, leaving 11 bases between them. Germline V lookup: CDR1 DFQATT, CDR2 SNEGSKA (reference sequence). CDR3 in amino acids: CSASQGLAGNTIYF. CDR3 bases: TGCAGTGCTAGTCAGGGACTTGCTGGAAACACCATATATTTT.

The chain joins TRBV7-9 to TRBJ1-2; tentative D call: TRBD1 (5 bases). V was pared by 2 bases and J by 6 bases, with 25 bases between. The V gene's germline CDR1 is SEHNR and CDR2 FQNEAQ (reference sequence). The CDR3 is 18 amino acids. Here the CDR3 DNA reads TGTGCCAGCAGCTTACCTGGGGACCGGGCTCCGCTGGAACATGGCTACACCTTC. This sequence encodes CASSLPGDRAPLEHGYTF.

The chain employs TRBV30 and TRBJ1-1; D remains ambiguous. V gave up 0 bases and J gave up 7 bases, with 12 bases separating them. Germline CDR1 and CDR2: GTSNPN and SVGIG (reference sequence). CDR3 length equals 13 residues. In nucleotides, the CDR3 is TGTGCCTGGAGTGTAGTGGGGTGGGGTGAAGCTTTCTTT. It specifies CAWSVVGWGEAFF.

This rearrangement joins TRBV19 to TRBJ1-5; D is uncertain. V dropped 5 bases and J dropped 0 bases, with 8 bases sitting between them. CDR1 and CDR2 (germline): LNHDA, SQIVND (reference sequence). CDR3 length equals 14 residues. The CDR3: CASSPGNSNQPQHF. In DNA form, the CDR3 reads TGTGCCAGTAGTCCTGGGAATAGCAATCAGCCCCAGCATTTT.

Only one count was recorded for this clone. V is TRBV3-1 (or the pseudogene TRBV3-2) and J is TRBJ2-6; D may match TRBD1 or TRBD2 (5 bases each). The ends were cut back, 2 bases at V and 0 bases at J, with 29 bases in the middle. The germline CDR1 and CDR2 sequences are LGHDT and YNNKEL (reference sequence). The CDR3 loop spans 23 amino acids. CDR3 protein: CASSQIVIGTPWNSGSGANVLTF. CDR3 nucleotides: TGTGCCAGCAGCCAAATCGTAATCGGGACGCCATGGAACTCGGGCTCTGGGGCCAACGTCCTGACTTTC.

The CDR3 coding sequence is TGCGCCAGCAGAAATACCTCTGGAAACACCATATATTTT. It yields the protein CASRNTSGNTIYF. This chain joins TRBV5-1 and TRBJ1-3; D is undetermined. The V gene lost 5 bases and the J gene lost 0 bases, with 6 bases spanning the gap. Germline V CDR1 and CDR2: SGHRS, YFSETQ. The CDR3 contains 13 residues.

The chain links TRBV3-1 (or the pseudogene TRBV3-2) to TRBJ2-7, with D possibly matching TRBD2 (6 bases). Germline CDR1 reads LGHDT; CDR2 reads YNNKEL (reference sequence). This CDR3 comprises 15 residues. V lost 1 base and J 3 bases, leaving 13 bases between the germline ends. The CDR3 loop reads CASSQGKEGHYEQYF. CDR3 bases: TGTGCCAGCAGCCAAGGGAAGGAGGGCCACTACGAGCAGTACTTC.